One and the same sample provided the 17 T cell receptor beta chains below, sequenced in a study of shared clonotypes between healthy human individuals. TCRdb's copy holds only in-frame clones and misses some; the assay was immunoSEQ multiplex PCR. The repertoire holds 1,500,000 or so clones, with around 97% as singletons. Sequencing was done on a sample of naive CD4+ T cells sorted from blood. Subset here: CD45RA+ positively selected. The origin of the receptors is a man under 40 in good health.

The V gene is TRBV25-1, the J gene TRBJ1-1; weak D call: TRBD1 (6 bases). Germline values: CDR1 MGHDK, CDR2 SYGVNS. Trimming pared 4 bases from V and 7 bases from J, leaving 16 bases between. The CDR3 contains 14 residues. This CDR3 reads CASSVGGPGVEAFF. In DNA form, the CDR3 reads TGTGCCAGCAGTGTGGGGGGGCCGGGGGTTGAAGCTTTCTTT.

This sequence joins TRBV6-4 and TRBJ2-3; D remains unclear. Deletions cut 2 bases from V and 2 bases from J, with 5 bases between. CDR3 length: 13 amino acids. CDR1 and CDR2 from the germline V gene are MRHNA and SNTAGT. The DNA of the CDR3 is TGTGCCAGCAGTGACCTTACCACAGATACGCAGTATTTT. This gives the protein CASSDLTTDTQYF.

V is TRBV11-2 and J is TRBJ2-3; 8 nucleotides line up with TRBD2. This CDR3 region has 16 residues. The germline V gene has CDR1 SGHAT and CDR2 FQNNGV. The ends lost 7 bases at V and 2 bases at J; junction bases unmatched: 11. The chain's CDR3 is CASNRGAGDSTDTQYF. The DNA for the CDR3 is TGTGCCAGCAACCGGGGAGCGGGAGACTCCACAGATACGCAGTATTTT.

The chain uses TRBV7-6 and TRBJ2-3; 7 bases are shared with TRBD2. Trimming removed 4 bases from V and 2 bases from J; junction bases left unmatched: 12. The CDR3 length is 17 residues. Germline V gene lookup returns CDR1 SGHVS and CDR2 FNYEAQ. CDR3 nucleotide sequence: TGTGCCAGCAGCTATGGGTATAGGACTAGGAACACAGATACGCAGTATTTT. Translated, it gives CASSYGYRTRNTDTQYF. The entire variable domain, with the rest obtained from reference TRBV7-6 and TRBJ2-3, is as follows: GAGVSQSPRYKVTKRGQDVALRCDPISGHVSLYWYRQALGQGPEFLTYFNYEAQQDKSGLPNDRFSAERPEGSISTLTIQRTEQRDSAMYRCASSYGYRTRNTDTQYFGPGTRLTVL.

This clone was counted once. The chain uses TRBV29-1 and TRBJ1-2; D gene ambiguous. The CDR3 consists of 11 residues. In germline, CDR1 is SQVTM, CDR2 ANQGSEA. The V end lost 2 bases, the J end lost 6 bases, and 7 bases lay between the germline ends. DNA for the CDR3: TGCAGCGTTGAATCTGGGGATGGCTACACCTTC. Protein: CSVESGDGYTF.

The rearrangement links TRBV28 to TRBJ1-2; the D gene is possibly TRBD1 (6 bases). Germline CDR1 is MDHEN and CDR2 is SYDVKM. The ends were cut back, 2 bases at V and 12 bases at J, with 16 bases in the middle. CDR3 length: 13 amino acids. CDR3 sequence (DNA): TGTGCCAGCAGTTTAGTCCCCACAGGGAGGGACACCTTC. Amino acid sequence: CASSLVPTGRDTF.

CDR3 in DNA: TGTGCCACCTCCCTGCGGGGGACCCGGGTCACCGGGGAGCTGTTTTTT. Its protein product is CATSLRGTRVTGELFF. This chain links TRBV27 with TRBJ2-2; 7 bases map to TRBD2. Trimming removed 10 bases from V and 4 bases from J; junction bases left unmatched: 15. Germline CDR1 reads MNHEY; CDR2 reads SMNVEV (reference sequence). The CDR3 has 16 amino acids.

This chain links TRBV9 with TRBJ2-3, with D perhaps matching TRBD1 or TRBD2 (5 bases each). The CDR3 spans 18 residues. Germline loops: CDR1 SGDLS, CDR2 YYNGEE. Trimming removed 0 bases from V and 2 bases from J, with 19 bases in between. The CDR3 DNA follows: TGTGCCAGCAGCGTAGTAGAAAAGGGACGGTTTGACACAGATACGCAGTATTTT. This sequence encodes CASSVVEKGRFDTDTQYF. Full variable domain (remainder filled in from reference TRBV9 and TRBJ2-3): DSGVTQTPKHLITATGQRVTLRCSPRSGDLSVYWYQQSLDQGLQFLIQYYNGEERAKGNILERFSAQQFPDLHSELNLSSLELGDSALYFCASSVVEKGRFDTDTQYFGPGTRLTVL.

The chain has TRBV6-4 and TRBJ2-1; D is tentatively TRBD1 or TRBD2 (5 bases each). Germline values: CDR1 MRHNA, CDR2 SNTAGT. The CDR3 runs 15 residues. V shed 2 bases and J shed 0 bases, with 8 bases lying between them. The CDR3 nucleotides read TGTGCCAGCAGTGACGGGACGGGCTCCTACAATGAGCAGTTCTTC. Its protein is CASSDGTGSYNEQFF.

The chain recombines TRBV10-1 with TRBJ1-1; D unclear. The V end lost 4 bases, the J end lost 0 bases, and 15 bases lay between the germline ends. The germline V gene has CDR1 WNHNN and CDR2 SYGVQD (reference sequence). The length of the CDR3 is 16 residues. CDR3: CASSAYGGSMNTEAFF. The CDR3 region has the DNA TGCGCCAGCAGTGCCTACGGAGGGAGCATGAACACTGAAGCTTTCTTT.

V and J are TRBV15 and TRBJ2-3; 12 nucleotides line up with TRBD2. This CDR3 comprises 17 residues. Unmatched junction bases numbered 4, after V lost 3 bases and J lost 0 bases. Germline V CDR1 and CDR2: LNHNV, YYDKDF (reference sequence). The DNA of the CDR3 is TGTGCCACCAGCAGGGGGACTAGCGGGCCTAGCACAGATACGCAGTATTTT. Its translation is CATSRGTSGPSTDTQYF. Full variable domain (remainder filled in from reference TRBV15 and TRBJ2-3): DAMVIQNPRYQVTQFGKPVTLSCSQTLNHNVMYWYQQKSSQAPKLLFHYYDKDFNNEADTPDNFQSRRPNTSFCFLDIRSPGLGDTAMYLCATSRGTSGPSTDTQYFGPGTRLTVL.

The gene calls are TRBV19 and TRBJ1-5; weak D call: TRBD1 (6 bases). Germline CDR1 LNHDA, CDR2 SQIVND (reference sequence). The V and J ends lost 9 bases and 6 bases respectively, with 12 bases between them. The CDR3 has 12 residues. The CDR3 DNA follows: TGTGCCAGCAAGGGGGGATTTCAGCCCCAGCATTTT. It yields the protein CASKGGFQPQHF. Supplemented by reference TRBV19 and TRBJ1-5, the full variable domain reads DGGITQSPKYLFRKEGQNVTLSCEQNLNHDAMYWYRQDPGQGLRLIYYSQIVNDFQKGDIAEGYSVSREKKESFPLTVTSAQKNPTAFYLCASKGGFQPQHFGDGTRLSIL.

The chain uses TRBV29-1 and TRBJ2-1; 11 bases match TRBD2. The germline CDR1 and CDR2 sequences are SQVTM and ANQGSEA. This CDR3 spans 11 amino acids. With 6 bases clipped from V and 9 bases from J, the junction kept 1 base outside the gene matches. The CDR3 DNA reads TGCAGCGTAGGACTAGCGGGTGAGCAGTTCTTC. Translated: CSVGLAGEQFF.

This rearrangement joins TRBV7-2 to TRBJ2-7; D call uncertain. The V end lost 1 base, the J end lost 3 bases, and 16 bases lay between the germline ends. The CDR3 length is 16 residues. Germline CDR1 reads SGHTA; CDR2 reads FQGNSA. The CDR3 region has the DNA TGTGCCAGCAGCTTAGTGAGTACGGCGGAGAGCTACGAGCAGTACTTC. Its protein product is CASSLVSTAESYEQYF. Using reference TRBV7-2 and TRBJ2-7 for the parts outside the CDR3, the full variable domain is GAGVSQSPSNKVTEKGKDVELRCDPISGHTALYWYRQSLGQGLEFLIYFQGNSAPDKSGLPSDRFSAERTGGSVSTLTIQRTQQEDSAVYLCASSLVSTAESYEQYFGPGTRLTVT.

As DNA, the CDR3 is TGTGCCAGCAGCCAATCACAGGGGGCGAGGACTGAAGCTTTCTTT. The encoded protein is CASSQSQGARTEAFF. The chain couples TRBV9 to TRBJ1-1, with TRBD1 matching 9 bases. CDR1 and CDR2 (germline): SGDLS, YYNGEE. The CDR3 spans 15 residues. The V segment lost 4 bases and the J segment 5 bases; nucleotides outside the gene matches: 9.

The V call is TRBV7-9, the J call TRBJ2-2; D call uncertain. Germline lookup yields CDR1 SEHNR and CDR2 FQNEAQ (reference sequence). There are 14 residues in the CDR3. The V and J ends lost 5 bases and 8 bases respectively, with 15 bases between them. CDR3 protein: CASSPIPGGGELFF. CDR3 nucleotides: TGTGCCAGCAGCCCGATTCCGGGCGGAGGGGAGCTGTTTTTT.

V and J are TRBV5-6 and TRBJ1-5, with unresolved D. With 1 base removed from V and 0 bases from J, the gap between germline ends came to 11 bases. CDR3 length: 16 residues. Germline CDR1 SGHDT, CDR2 YYEEEE. The CDR3 reads CASSLRPPYSNQPQHF. CDR3 coding DNA: TGTGCCAGCAGCTTGCGACCGCCGTATAGCAATCAGCCCCAGCATTTT. The variable domain in full, with the rest retrieved from reference TRBV5-6 and TRBJ1-5, is DAGVTQSPTHLIKTRGQQVTLRCSPKSGHDTVSWYQQALGQGPQFIFQYYEEEERQRGNFPDRFSGHQFPNYSSELNVNALLLGDSALYLCASSLRPPYSNQPQHFGDGTRLSIL.